The 17 T cell receptor beta chains reported below all come from one sample, sequenced in a study of T cell changes during pregnancy in multiple sclerosis. Libraries were prepared by immunoSEQ multiplex PCR; TCRdb keeps only in-frame clonotypes and omits some of them. Of about 75,000 clones detected, 94% appear once; the ten largest clones hold roughly 0.14%. This sample comprised CD4+ T cells from peripheral blood mononuclear cells, obtained after pregnancy. These receptors were obtained from a female donor with multiple sclerosis, enrolled in a pregnancy study.

The J gene is TRBJ2-7, the V gene TRBV4-2; a possible D gene is TRBD1 (6 bases). The CDR3 runs 16 residues. Germline V CDR1 and CDR2: LGHNA, YNFKEQ. Trimming shortened V by 4 bases and J by 2 bases, and 18 bases separated the two germline ends. As DNA, the CDR3 is TGTGCCAGCAGCCTTCCCGGGACACCTGGTGCCTACGAGCAGTACTTC. The encoded protein is CASSLPGTPGAYEQYF.

This chain joins TRBV5-4 and TRBJ2-7, with 8 bases aligning to TRBD2. V shed 0 bases and J 1 base; nucleotides not matched to a gene: 3. The CDR3 length is 15 residues. Germline CDR1 and CDR2: SGHNT and YYREEE (reference sequence). DNA of the CDR3: TGTGCCAGCAGCTTGGAAAGCGGGGGTTCCTACGAGCAGTACTTC. Translation: CASSLESGGSYEQYF.

The CDR3 coding sequence is TGTGCCAGCAGTTACTGGCCGGACAGGGCAAGATCTGAAGCTTTCTTT. Its protein is CASSYWPDRARSEAFF. The chain recombines TRBV6-5 with TRBJ1-1; 8 bases agree with TRBD1. V lost 1 base to trimming and J lost 6 bases; unmatched junction nucleotides: 10. Germline loops: CDR1 MNHEY, CDR2 SVGAGI. The CDR3 is made up of 16 amino acids.

This clone occurred once. The gene calls are TRBV6-5 and TRBJ1-2; D is ambiguous. With 0 bases removed from V and 4 bases from J, the gap between germline ends came to 12 bases. This CDR3 contains 15 residues. Per the germline V gene, CDR1 is MNHEY and CDR2 is SVGAGI. CDR3 DNA: TGTGCCAGCAGTTACTCGAGGGCCGGATTCTATGGCTACACCTTC. Residues: CASSYSRAGFYGYTF.

The chain couples TRBV2 to TRBJ2-5, with 8 bases matching TRBD1. The V gene end was trimmed by 1 base and the J gene end by 5 bases; junction bases not matched to a gene: 6. Per germline, CDR1 SNHLY and CDR2 FYNNEI. This CDR3 region has 15 residues. CDR3: CASSEDQGAGETQYF. DNA for the CDR3: TGTGCCAGCAGTGAAGATCAGGGGGCGGGGGAGACCCAGTACTTC.

V gene TRBV5-4 combines with J gene TRBJ2-3, with 10 positions matching TRBD2. Germline-derived CDR1 and CDR2 are SGHNT and YYREEE (reference sequence). J lost 3 bases, V lost 0 bases, and 1 base had no gene match. This CDR3 is built from 15 residues. Here the CDR3 reads CASSLDSGRTDTQYF. For the CDR3, the DNA is TGTGCCAGCAGCTTGGATAGCGGGAGGACAGATACGCAGTATTTT.

V usage is TRBV30 and J usage is TRBJ2-2; 11 bases map to TRBD2. With 7 bases clipped from V and 4 bases from J, the junction kept 14 bases outside the gene matches. Germline loops: CDR1 GTSNPN, CDR2 SVGIG (reference sequence). The CDR3 contains 17 residues. CDR3 sequence: CAYSRGLLAGGTGELFF. The CDR3 region has the DNA TGTGCCTATAGCCGGGGGCTTCTAGCGGGAGGCACCGGGGAGCTGTTTTTT.

The chain links TRBV10-3 to TRBJ2-3, with TRBD2 matching 9 bases. The CDR3 is 17 amino acids. Trimming at V came to 10 bases and at J to 1 base, leaving 15 bases not matched to a gene. CDR1 is ENHRY and CDR2 is SYGVKD in the germline V gene. The CDR3 DNA is TGTGCCACCGAGGCTAAGCGACTAGCGGTCGGCACAGATACGCAGTATTTT. Translating it yields CATEAKRLAVGTDTQYF.

This clone was seen repeatedly, ten times or more. The chain recombines TRBV27 with TRBJ2-7; 8 bases are shared with TRBD1. Germline V gene sequence: CDR1 MNHEY, CDR2 SMNVEV (reference sequence). CDR3 size: 13 residues. V lost 6 bases, J lost 5 bases, and 6 bases stayed unmatched. CDR3 loop: CASRGTGRDEQYF. The CDR3 DNA reads as TGTGCCAGCAGGGGGACAGGTCGGGACGAGCAGTACTTC.

This clone has a single count. The chain joins TRBV19 to TRBJ2-1; 9 positions agree with TRBD2. This CDR3 spans 16 amino acids. Germline CDR1 is LNHDA and CDR2 is SQIVND (reference sequence). The J segment lost 7 bases and the V segment lost 2 bases, leaving 9 bases of the junction unmatched. CDR3: CASSIRGSGSTNEQFF. CDR3 DNA: TGTGCCAGTAGTATACGTGGTAGCGGGAGCACGAATGAGCAGTTCTTC.

The V gene is TRBV19, the J gene TRBJ2-1, with TRBD2 matching over 7 bases. The V gene's germline CDR1 is LNHDA and CDR2 SQIVND (reference sequence). Trimming cost V 8 bases and J 6 bases; bases outside gene matches: 16. This CDR3 spans 16 amino acids. CDR3 DNA sequence: TGTGCCAGTTCACCTCCCCTGAGGGGAGGGCCCAATGAGCAGTTCTTC. Its protein is CASSPPLRGGPNEQFF. The full variable domain, completed using reference TRBV19 and TRBJ2-1, is DGGITQSPKYLFRKEGQNVTLSCEQNLNHDAMYWYRQDPGQGLRLIYYSQIVNDFQKGDIAEGYSVSREKKESFPLTVTSAQKNPTAFYLCASSPPLRGGPNEQFFGPGTRLTVL.

The V call is TRBV7-2, the J call TRBJ2-6; no clear D. Trimming stripped 5 bases from V and 1 base from J, with 9 bases between. This CDR3 region has 15 residues. Germline CDR1 SGHTA, CDR2 FQGNSA. The CDR3 nucleotides read TGTGCCAGCAGCCTAGAGAGATCTGGGGCCAACGTCCTGACTTTC. It specifies CASSLERSGANVLTF. Drawing the rest from reference TRBV7-2 and TRBJ2-6, the complete variable domain is GAGVSQSPSNKVTEKGKDVELRCDPISGHTALYWYRQSLGQGLEFLIYFQGNSAPDKSGLPSDRFSAERTGGSVSTLTIQRTQQEDSAVYLCASSLERSGANVLTFGAGSRLTVL.

For the CDR3, the DNA is TGTGCCAGCAGTCTTAGAGGGACCGGGGAGCTGTTTTTT. This encodes CASSLRGTGELFF. The genes are TRBV27 and TRBJ2-2; tentatively, D is TRBD2 (5 bases). CDR1 is MNHEY, CDR2 SMNVEV, per germline (reference sequence). V was cut by 5 bases and J by 5 bases, with 9 bases left in between. This CDR3 spans 13 amino acids.

The chain joins TRBV6-5 to TRBJ2-7; 10 positions agree with TRBD1. The V segment lost 4 bases and the J segment 4 bases; nucleotides outside the gene matches: 4. Looked up from germline, CDR1 is MNHEY and CDR2 is SVGAGI. There are 14 residues in the CDR3. CDR3 region: CASSSGQGKYEQYF. CDR3 sequence (DNA): TGTGCCAGCAGTTCGGGACAGGGGAAGTACGAGCAGTACTTC.

The count of this clone is one. The genes are TRBV27 and TRBJ2-3, with D maybe TRBD1 (6 bases). From germline, CDR1 is MNHEY and CDR2 SMNVEV (reference sequence). This CDR3 comprises 15 residues. V lost 8 bases and J 2 bases, leaving 17 bases between the germline ends. DNA for the CDR3: TGTGCCAGCCGGTACACGGACAGACCCACAGATACGCAGTATTTT. It yields the protein CASRYTDRPTDTQYF.

The chain links TRBV18 to TRBJ1-3, with no clear D. The V gene's germline CDR1 is KGHSH and CDR2 LQKENI. Trimming shortened V by 3 bases and J by 2 bases, and 14 bases separated the two germline ends. The CDR3 runs to 16 residues. The CDR3, as DNA: TGTGCCAGCTCACCGTTGACTTCGAAACCTGGAAACACCATATATTTT. The encoded protein is CASSPLTSKPGNTIYF.

This sequence joins TRBV5-1 and TRBJ1-5, with a weak D call TRBD1 (6 bases). CDR1 SGHRS and CDR2 YFSETQ come from the germline V gene. This CDR3 contains 16 residues. The V and J ends lost 0 bases and 0 bases respectively, with 10 bases between them. CDR3 amino acids: CASSLGYRDSNQPQHF. The CDR3 DNA reads as TGCGCCAGCAGCTTGGGGTACAGGGATAGCAATCAGCCCCAGCATTTT. Using reference TRBV5-1 and TRBJ1-5 for the parts outside the CDR3, the full variable domain is KAGVTQTPRYLIKTRGQQVTLSCSPISGHRSVSWYQQTPGQGLQFLFEYFSETQRNKGNFPGRFSGRQFSNSRSEMNVSTLELGDSALYLCASSLGYRDSNQPQHFGDGTRLSIL.